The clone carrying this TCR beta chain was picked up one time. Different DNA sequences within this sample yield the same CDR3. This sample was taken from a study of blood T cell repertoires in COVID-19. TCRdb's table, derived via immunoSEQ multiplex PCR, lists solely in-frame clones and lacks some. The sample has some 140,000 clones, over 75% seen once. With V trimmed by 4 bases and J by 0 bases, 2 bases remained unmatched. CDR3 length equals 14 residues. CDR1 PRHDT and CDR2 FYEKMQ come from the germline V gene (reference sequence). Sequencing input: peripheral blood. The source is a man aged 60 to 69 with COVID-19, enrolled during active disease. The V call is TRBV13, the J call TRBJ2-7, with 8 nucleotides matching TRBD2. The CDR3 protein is CASSSSGSSYEQYF. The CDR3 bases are TGTGCCAGCAGCTCCAGCGGGAGCTCCTACGAGCAGTACTTC. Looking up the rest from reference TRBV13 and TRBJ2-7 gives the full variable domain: AAGVIQSPRHLIKEKRETATLKCYPIPRHDTVYWYQQGPGQDPQFLISFYEKMQSDKGSIPDRFSAQQFSDYHSELNMSSLELGDSALYFCASSSSGSSYEQYFGPGTRLTVT.